Each of the 30 T cell receptor beta chains below was sequenced from the same sample in a study of blood T cell repertoires in COVID-19. Data came from immunoSEQ multiplex PCR; TCRdb stores just in-frame clones and leaves some out. Here the sample spans about 210,000 clones, 92% being singletons. Sequenced sample: peripheral blood. These receptors all come from a man aged 30 to 39 with acute or convalescent COVID-19.

V gene TRBV6-5 combines with J gene TRBJ2-1; D is possibly TRBD1 (6 bases). V was shortened by 7 bases and J by 6 bases, with 19 bases between the two germline ends. Germline values: CDR1 MNHEY, CDR2 SVGAGI. This CDR3 spans 15 amino acids. The CDR3 DNA sequence: TGTGCCAGCACCAAAGCATGGACAGTGGGCAATGAGCAGTTCTTC. Translated: CASTKAWTVGNEQFF.

The rearrangement uses TRBV7-2 and TRBJ2-5; TRBD1 aligns across 8 bases. V trimming: 3 bases; J trimming: 5 bases; junction bases outside the gene matches: 14. The CDR3 sequence is 17 residues long. Germline loops: CDR1 SGHTA, CDR2 FQGNSA. This CDR3 reads CASSFLDRGPAWETQYF. CDR3 nucleotides: TGTGCCAGCAGCTTCCTTGACAGGGGACCTGCGTGGGAGACCCAGTACTTC.

The chain joins TRBV27 to TRBJ1-6; D is ambiguous. Germline assignment: CDR1 MNHEY and CDR2 SMNVEV (reference sequence). Between the trimmed V and J ends, which lost 5 bases and 4 bases, there was a span of 9 bases. This CDR3 contains 14 residues. The CDR3 DNA follows: TGTGCCAGCAGTCCCCTCGGGTATAATTCACCCCTCCACTTT. It codes for CASSPLGYNSPLHF.

The chain carries TRBV6-5 and TRBJ2-7; D is unresolved. Germline V gene sequence: CDR1 MNHEY, CDR2 SVGAGI. Between the trimmed V and J ends, which lost 4 bases and 2 bases, there was a span of 9 bases. The CDR3 has 13 amino acids. In DNA, the CDR3 is TGTGCCAGCAGTTCTAAGAGCACCTACGAGCAGTACTTC. Translated: CASSSKSTYEQYF.

The chain uses TRBV30 and TRBJ2-5; 8 bases are shared with TRBD1. The CDR3 runs to 17 residues. The ends lost 0 bases at V and 5 bases at J; junction bases unmatched: 14. Germline V lookup: CDR1 GTSNPN, CDR2 SVGIG (reference sequence). In DNA, the CDR3 is TGTGCCTGGAGTGTAGTAAATGTAGGACAGGGCGTGGAGACCCAGTACTTC. Translated, it gives CAWSVVNVGQGVETQYF.

This rearrangement joins TRBV28 to TRBJ2-5; D not resolved. The CDR3 has 12 residues. The germline gives CDR1 MDHEN, CDR2 SYDVKM. V gave up 2 bases and J gave up 7 bases, with 8 bases separating them. The CDR3 is CASSLPSWTQYF. CDR3 nucleotide sequence: TGTGCCAGCAGTTTACCCTCGTGGACCCAGTACTTC.

The rearrangement uses TRBV18 and TRBJ1-5; no definite D call. The germline V gene encodes CDR1 KGHSH and CDR2 LQKENI. This CDR3 is built from 17 residues. Trimming pared 4 bases from V and 0 bases from J, leaving 16 bases between. CDR3 region: CASSRFSGLNSNQPQHF. CDR3 in DNA: TGTGCCAGCTCACGATTTAGCGGGCTGAATAGCAATCAGCCCCAGCATTTT.

This chain links TRBV7-9 with TRBJ2-1, with D hard to call. The V gene lost 0 bases and the J gene lost 1 base, with 4 bases spanning the gap. The CDR3 runs 14 residues. In germline, CDR1 is SEHNR, CDR2 FQNEAQ (reference sequence). As DNA, the CDR3 is TGTGCCAGCAGCTTAGCGGCTTCCTACAATGAGCAGTTCTTC. This encodes CASSLAASYNEQFF.

CDR3 sequence reads: CASSQPGRWDTEAFF. The DNA of the CDR3 is TGTGCCAGCAGCCAACCGGGGAGGTGGGACACTGAAGCTTTCTTT. J is TRBJ1-1 and V is TRBV3-1 (or the pseudogene TRBV3-2), with D uncertain. The V end lost 2 bases, the J end lost 3 bases, and 13 bases lay between the germline ends. Germline CDR1 is LGHDT and CDR2 is YNNKEL (reference sequence). The CDR3 is 15 residues long.

The gene calls are TRBV11-3 and TRBJ2-2; 10 nucleotides align to TRBD2. The V gene end was trimmed by 1 base and the J gene end by 8 bases; junction bases not matched to a gene: 13. This CDR3 region has 18 residues. Germline V gives CDR1 SGHNT, CDR2 YENEEA. In DNA form, the CDR3 reads TGTGCCAGCAGCTTAGTAACGCCTAGCGGGAGACAATCGGGGGAGCTGTTTTTT. As protein: CASSLVTPSGRQSGELFF.

This clone was observed a handful of times. The chain is built from TRBV28 and TRBJ1-2, with 11 bases matching TRBD1. CDR3 size: 22 residues. Germline V CDR1 and CDR2: MDHEN, SYDVKM. The ends lost 5 bases at V and 1 base at J; junction bases unmatched: 24. This chain's CDR3 is CASSAIGVSVFWTGGGNYGYTF. In DNA form, the CDR3 reads TGTGCCAGCAGTGCTATCGGTGTCTCCGTGTTCTGGACAGGGGGCGGTAACTATGGCTACACCTTC.

This clone has just one count. The chain carries TRBV14 and TRBJ2-7; D remains unclear. Deletions cut 2 bases from V and 3 bases from J, with 8 bases between. The V gene's germline CDR1 is SGHDN and CDR2 FVKESK. There are 13 residues in the CDR3. CDR3 sequence reads: CASSQSQVYEQYF. The CDR3 nucleotides read TGTGCCAGCAGCCAATCTCAGGTCTACGAGCAGTACTTC.

The V call is TRBV5-8, the J call TRBJ2-7; 10 positions match TRBD2. Trimming cost V 5 bases and J 1 base; bases outside gene matches: 12. The CDR3 contains 17 residues. Germline loops: CDR1 SGHTS, CDR2 YDEGEE. In DNA form, the CDR3 reads TGTGCCAGCAGGGTCGGGACTAGCGCGTCACCTTCCTACGAGCAGTACTTC. Translation: CASRVGTSASPSYEQYF.

The chain is built from TRBV9 and TRBJ2-1; the match to TRBD2 covers 7 bases. Germline V gene lookup returns CDR1 SGDLS and CDR2 YYNGEE. This CDR3 is built from 15 residues. The ends lost 2 bases at V and 4 bases at J; junction bases unmatched: 6. CDR3 nucleotides: TGTGCCAGCAGCGTTGCAAGCGGGGCATACAATGAGCAGTTCTTC. Residues: CASSVASGAYNEQFF.

The J gene is TRBJ2-6, the V gene TRBV19, with 10 bases fitting TRBD1. V shed 8 bases and J 1 base; nucleotides not matched to a gene: 8. Per the germline V gene, CDR1 is LNHDA and CDR2 is SQIVND (reference sequence). The CDR3 has 17 residues. This chain's CDR3 is CASFPTGGLSGANVLTF. The CDR3 coding sequence is TGTGCCAGTTTTCCGACAGGGGGCCTTTCTGGGGCCAACGTCCTGACTTTC.

J is TRBJ2-2 and V is TRBV27, with no clear D. Germline V gene sequence: CDR1 MNHEY, CDR2 SMNVEV (reference sequence). The CDR3 runs 16 residues. Trimming took 2 bases from V and 7 from J, leaving 17 bases between them. CDR3 coding DNA: TGTGCCAGCAGTTTAACCCGAGTGGGTCAGGTCGGGGAGCTGTTTTTT. Its translation is CASSLTRVGQVGELFF.

V is TRBV27 and J is TRBJ1-5; 7 bases map to TRBD1. CDR1 and CDR2 from the germline V gene are MNHEY and SMNVEV (reference sequence). The CDR3 length is 14 residues. The trim removed 5 bases at V and 5 bases at J, leaving 6 bases unmatched. The DNA of the CDR3 is TGTGCCAGCAGTCTCCAGGGGGAGGATCAGCCCCAGCATTTT. It is translated as CASSLQGEDQPQHF.

The chain employs TRBV11-3 and TRBJ2-7, with 7 bases fitting TRBD2. Trimming removed 5 bases from V and 2 bases from J; junction bases left unmatched: 6. Germline V gene lookup returns CDR1 SGHNT and CDR2 YENEEA. This CDR3 is 14 amino acids long. The CDR3 bases are TGTGCCAGCAGCAGCGGGACCGGGACCTACGAGCAGTACTTC. It codes for CASSSGTGTYEQYF.

This clone was recorded a few times. The rearrangement links TRBV7-6 to TRBJ2-7; D may be TRBD2 (5 bases). Germline CDR1 is SGHVS and CDR2 is FNYEAQ. The CDR3 runs 15 residues. Trimming cost V 0 bases and J 0 bases, with 9 bases left between them. CDR3 nucleotides: TGTGCCAGCAGCTTAGCGCCTGGGAGCTCCTACGAGCAGTACTTC. Translating it yields CASSLAPGSSYEQYF.

This chain joins TRBV15 and TRBJ1-2; no definite D call. The V and J ends lost 8 bases and 3 bases respectively, with 13 bases between them. The CDR3 runs to 13 residues. Germline CDR1 is LNHNV and CDR2 is YYDKDF (reference sequence). The CDR3 here is CATYPKRYYGYTF. The CDR3 DNA reads as TGTGCCACCTATCCTAAGAGGTACTATGGCTACACCTTC.

The J gene is TRBJ2-2, the V gene TRBV12-3 or TRBV12-4; TRBD2 is a possible D gene (5 bases). Trimming took 2 bases from V and 7 from J, leaving 8 bases between them. This CDR3 contains 13 residues. The CDR3 is CASSLWGDGELFF. In nucleotides, the CDR3 is TGTGCCAGCAGTTTATGGGGAGACGGGGAGCTGTTTTTT.

This rearrangement joins TRBV28 to TRBJ1-3; TRBD1 matches at 10 bases. CDR1 and CDR2 (germline): MDHEN, SYDVKM. This CDR3 spans 18 amino acids. Trimming at V came to 7 bases and at J to 3 bases, leaving 15 bases not matched to a gene. For the CDR3, the DNA is TGTGCCAGCACCTTTCCCCGGACAGGGGGAATTGGTGGAAACACCATATATTTT. This sequence encodes CASTFPRTGGIGGNTIYF.

The CDR3 here is CASSLIDSDSRLFF. DNA of the CDR3: TGTGCCAGCAGCTTGATAGACTCCGATTCTCGGTTGTTTTTT. This chain connects TRBV5-4 to TRBJ2-2; the D is unclear. V was trimmed by 1 base and J by 15 bases, leaving 19 bases between them. Germline-derived CDR1 and CDR2 are SGHNT and YYREEE (reference sequence). There are 14 residues in the CDR3.

The chain is built from TRBV18 and TRBJ1-6; 7 bases are shared with TRBD1. With 4 bases clipped from V and 7 bases from J, the junction kept 7 bases outside the gene matches. CDR1 is KGHSH, CDR2 LQKENI, per germline. The length of the CDR3 is 15 residues. This chain's CDR3 is CASSLTKDRNSPLHF. For the CDR3, the DNA is TGTGCCAGCTCACTTACCAAGGACAGGAATTCACCCCTCCACTTT. Variable domain in full (rest from reference TRBV18 and TRBJ1-6): NAGVMQNPRHLVRRRGQEARLRCSPMKGHSHVYWYRQLPEEGLKFMVYLQKENIIDESGMPKERFSAEFPKEGPSILRIQQVVRGDSAAYFCASSLTKDRNSPLHFGNGTRLTVT.

The CDR3 protein is CASSITWAGKDGYTF. Written as DNA, the CDR3 is TGTGCCAGTAGTATAACATGGGCAGGGAAGGATGGCTACACCTTC. This sequence joins TRBV19 and TRBJ1-2, with D possibly being TRBD1 (5 bases). The CDR3 has 15 residues. Germline V lookup: CDR1 LNHDA, CDR2 SQIVND (reference sequence). Trimming left V 2 bases short and J 6 bases short, with 16 bases between.

The chain joins TRBV7-9 to TRBJ2-3; 9 bases line up with TRBD2. The V gene's germline CDR1 is SEHNR and CDR2 FQNEAQ (reference sequence). CDR3 length: 20 residues. With V trimmed by 7 bases and J by 0 bases, 20 bases remained unmatched. The CDR3 DNA sequence: TGTGCCAGCACCCCAATGACTTCTGTGGGGGCGGGGGGGAGCACAGATACGCAGTATTTT. The encoded protein is CASTPMTSVGAGGSTDTQYF.

CDR3 DNA: TGTGCCAGTAGAGCGGACGGGAACAATCAGCCCCAGCATTTT. It is translated as CASRADGNNQPQHF. The chain uses TRBV19 and TRBJ1-5; D not certain. V was pared by 6 bases and J by 3 bases, with 12 bases between. The germline V gene has CDR1 LNHDA and CDR2 SQIVND (reference sequence). The CDR3 is 14 residues long.

This chain connects TRBV18 to TRBJ2-7, with a tentative D call TRBD2 (6 bases). The CDR3 has 14 residues. Germline V gene sequence: CDR1 KGHSH, CDR2 LQKENI. V dropped 5 bases and J dropped 4 bases, with 15 bases sitting between them. The chain's CDR3 is CASSRRGIAYEQYF. CDR3 sequence (DNA): TGTGCCAGCTCAAGACGGGGGATCGCGTACGAGCAGTACTTC. Filled out from reference TRBV18 and TRBJ2-7, the complete variable domain reads NAGVMQNPRHLVRRRGQEARLRCSPMKGHSHVYWYRQLPEEGLKFMVYLQKENIIDESGMPKERFSAEFPKEGPSILRIQQVVRGDSAAYFCASSRRGIAYEQYFGPGTRLTVT.

The rearrangement uses TRBV28 and TRBJ2-7, with a possible D match to TRBD2 (6 bases). Germline CDR1 is MDHEN and CDR2 is SYDVKM. V was cut by 7 bases and J by 7 bases, with 23 bases left in between. This CDR3 region has 15 residues. CDR3 bases: TGTGCCAGCACCAAAGATTCAGGGATCCGGGGGGAGCAGTACTTC. This encodes CASTKDSGIRGEQYF.

The rearrangement links TRBV7-9 to TRBJ2-4; the match to TRBD2 covers 10 bases. The germline CDR1 and CDR2 sequences are SEHNR and FQNEAQ (reference sequence). V was clipped by 7 bases and J by 4 bases; unmatched bases: 7. The CDR3 totals 15 residues. In DNA, the CDR3 is TGTGCCAGCAACCCTAGCGGGAGCGGAAAAAACATTCAGTACTTC. The encoded protein is CASNPSGSGKNIQYF.